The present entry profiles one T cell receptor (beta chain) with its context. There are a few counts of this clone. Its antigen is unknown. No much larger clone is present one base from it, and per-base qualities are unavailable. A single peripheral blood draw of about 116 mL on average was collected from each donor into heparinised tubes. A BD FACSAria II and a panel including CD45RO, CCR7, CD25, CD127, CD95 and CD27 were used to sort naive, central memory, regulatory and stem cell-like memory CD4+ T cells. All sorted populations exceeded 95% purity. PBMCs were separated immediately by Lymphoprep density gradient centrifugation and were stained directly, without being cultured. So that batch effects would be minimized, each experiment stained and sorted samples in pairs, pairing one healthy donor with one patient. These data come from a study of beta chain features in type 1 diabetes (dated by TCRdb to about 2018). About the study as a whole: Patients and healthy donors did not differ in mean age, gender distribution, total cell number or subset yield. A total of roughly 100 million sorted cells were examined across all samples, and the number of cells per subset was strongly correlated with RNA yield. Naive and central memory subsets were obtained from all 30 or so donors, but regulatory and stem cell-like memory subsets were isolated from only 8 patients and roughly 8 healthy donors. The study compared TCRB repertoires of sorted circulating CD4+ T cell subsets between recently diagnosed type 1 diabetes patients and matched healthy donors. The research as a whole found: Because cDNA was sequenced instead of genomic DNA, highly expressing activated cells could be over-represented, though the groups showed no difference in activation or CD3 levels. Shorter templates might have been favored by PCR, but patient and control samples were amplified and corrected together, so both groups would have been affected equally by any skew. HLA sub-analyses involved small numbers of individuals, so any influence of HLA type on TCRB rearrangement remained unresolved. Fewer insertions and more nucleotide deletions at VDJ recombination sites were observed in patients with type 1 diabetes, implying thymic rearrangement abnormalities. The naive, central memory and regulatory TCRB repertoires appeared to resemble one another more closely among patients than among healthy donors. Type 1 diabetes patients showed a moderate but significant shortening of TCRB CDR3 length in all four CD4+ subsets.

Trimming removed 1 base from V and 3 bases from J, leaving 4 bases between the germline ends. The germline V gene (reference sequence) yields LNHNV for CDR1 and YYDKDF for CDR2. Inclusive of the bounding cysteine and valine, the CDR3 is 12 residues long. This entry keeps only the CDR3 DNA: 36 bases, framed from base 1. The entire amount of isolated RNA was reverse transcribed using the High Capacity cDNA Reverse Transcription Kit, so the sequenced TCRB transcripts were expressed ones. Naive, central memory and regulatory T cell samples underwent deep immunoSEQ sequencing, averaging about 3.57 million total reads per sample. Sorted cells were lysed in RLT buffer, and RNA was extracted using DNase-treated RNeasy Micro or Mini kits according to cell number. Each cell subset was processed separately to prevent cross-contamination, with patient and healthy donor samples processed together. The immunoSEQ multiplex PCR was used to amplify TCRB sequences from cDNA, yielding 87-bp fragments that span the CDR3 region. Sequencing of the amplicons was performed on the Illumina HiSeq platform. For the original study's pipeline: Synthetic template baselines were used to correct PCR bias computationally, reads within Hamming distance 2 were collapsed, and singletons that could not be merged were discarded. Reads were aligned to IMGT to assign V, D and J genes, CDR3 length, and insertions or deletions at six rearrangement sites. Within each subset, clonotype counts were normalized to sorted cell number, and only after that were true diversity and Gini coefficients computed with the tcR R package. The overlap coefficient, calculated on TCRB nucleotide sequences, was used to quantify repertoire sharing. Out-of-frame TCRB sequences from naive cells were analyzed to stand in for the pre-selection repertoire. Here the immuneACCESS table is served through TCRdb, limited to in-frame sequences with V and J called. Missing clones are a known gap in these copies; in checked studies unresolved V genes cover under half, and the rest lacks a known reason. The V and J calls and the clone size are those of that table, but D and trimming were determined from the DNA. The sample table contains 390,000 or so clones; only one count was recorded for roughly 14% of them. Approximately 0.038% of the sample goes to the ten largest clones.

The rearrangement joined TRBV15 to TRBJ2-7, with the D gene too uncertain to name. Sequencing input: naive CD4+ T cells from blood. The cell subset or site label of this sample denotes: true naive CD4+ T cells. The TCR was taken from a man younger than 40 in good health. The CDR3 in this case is CATSRVGYEQYV. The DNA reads TGTGCCACCAGCAGAGTCGGCTACGAGCAGTACGTC.